Below are 27 T cell receptor beta chains sequenced from a single sample in a study of T cells in Graves' hyperthyroidism and ophthalmopathy. Researchers amplified the TCR beta CDR3 regions from RNA transcripts. Initially, a first-round RT-PCR of the TCR CDR3 employed the HTBI primer set. TCRdb ran MiXCR on the multiplex PCR reads and lists one entry per CDR3 protein. The sample gives roughly 840,000 distinct CDR3 sequences, more than 30% of which show up once; about 9% is in the top ten. The specimen was blood. The receptors shown here come from a man aged 18 to 29 with Graves' hyperthyroidism.

This chain links TRBV6-5 with TRBJ1-5, with 8 bases lining up with TRBD1. CDR1 and CDR2 (germline): MNHEY, SVGAGI. The CDR3 runs 14 residues. V gave up 2 bases and J gave up 5 bases; unmatched junction bases: 2. Here the CDR3 reads CASSYQGAYQPQHF. DNA of the CDR3: TGTGCCAGCAGTTACCAGGGGGCTTATCAGCCCCAGCATTTT.

CDR3 nucleotides: TGTGCCAGCAGTGAAGCGGGGGGCCTCACCGGGGAGCTGTTTTTT. This sequence encodes CASSEAGGLTGELFF. V gene TRBV2 combines with J gene TRBJ2-2, with D possibly being TRBD1 or TRBD2 (6 bases each). This CDR3 spans 15 amino acids. V lost 0 bases to trimming and J lost 4 bases, with 9 bases between them. Looked up from germline, CDR1 is SNHLY and CDR2 is FYNNEI.

This clonotype came up many times. This chain connects TRBV20-1 to TRBJ1-2; D not certain. There are 14 residues in the CDR3. With 0 bases removed from V and 4 bases from J, the gap between germline ends came to 12 bases. Looked up from germline, CDR1 is DFQATT and CDR2 is SNEGSKA (reference sequence). The CDR3 region is CSARDPEEGYGYTF. Here the CDR3 DNA reads TGCAGTGCTAGAGATCCGGAGGAGGGCTATGGCTACACCTTC.

The sample holds many counts of this clonotype. This rearrangement joins TRBV7-2 to TRBJ2-7; D unresolved. CDR1 and CDR2 (germline): SGHTA, FQGNSA. This CDR3 has 12 residues. V dropped 5 bases and J dropped 4 bases, with 9 bases sitting between them. The CDR3 nucleotides are TGTGCCAGCAGCCCCCGAGGATACGAGCAGTACTTC. This encodes CASSPRGYEQYF.

The chain has TRBV7-2 and TRBJ1-6, with a weak D call TRBD1 (5 bases). The ends were cut back, 5 bases at V and 14 bases at J, with 25 bases in the middle. CDR1 is SGHTA, CDR2 FQGNSA, per germline. This CDR3 has 16 residues. CDR3: CASSGYRDGQGRALHF. The CDR3, as DNA: TGTGCCAGCAGCGGCTACCGGGACGGACAAGGTCGGGCCCTCCACTTT. Full variable domain (missing parts from reference TRBV7-2 and TRBJ1-6): GAGVSQSPSNKVTEKGKDVELRCDPISGHTALYWYRQSLGQGLEFLIYFQGNSAPDKSGLPSDRFSAERTGGSVSTLTIQRTQQEDSAVYLCASSGYRDGQGRALHFGNGTRLTVT.

Many counts were recorded for this clonotype. The CDR3 is CASNQGGSGNTIYF. CDR3 bases: TGTGCCAGCAATCAGGGTGGCTCTGGAAACACCATATATTTT. V and J are TRBV12-3 or TRBV12-4 and TRBJ1-3; D possibly corresponds to TRBD1 (5 bases). This CDR3 is built from 14 residues. Trimming stripped 7 bases from V and 0 bases from J, with 10 bases between.

This clonotype was observed many times. The chain carries TRBV19 and TRBJ1-5; unclear D gene. The V end lost 3 bases, the J end lost 5 bases, and 11 bases lay between the germline ends. Germline V gene data show CDR1 as LNHDA and CDR2 as SQIVND (reference sequence). The CDR3 totals 14 residues. The CDR3: CASSIEGPHQPQHF. The CDR3 DNA follows: TGTGCCAGTAGTATTGAAGGACCTCATCAGCCCCAGCATTTT.

A few counts support this clonotype. The V and J genes are TRBV4-1 and TRBJ1-3, with D possibly being TRBD1 (5 bases). The CDR3 runs to 16 residues. Trimming removed 0 bases from V and 4 bases from J, with 13 bases in between. Germline lookup yields CDR1 MGHRA and CDR2 YSYEKL. CDR3 nucleotides: TGCGCCAGCAGCCAAGATGCGGGGGAAGGAGGAAACACCATATATTTT. The encoded protein is CASSQDAGEGGNTIYF.

Note on this clonotype: This could be a read error, since a much larger clone is one nucleotide away. The CDR3 does not end in the conserved phenylalanine or tryptophan, so this is likely a read error. The DNA is omitted, as the CDR3 cannot be located on it reliably, and the CDR3 follows TCRdb's listing. The chain recombines TRBV12-3 or TRBV12-4 with TRBJ2-6; the table's D gene call, TRBD2, was not cross checked with the DNA. The CDR3 is made up of 12 amino acids, end residues included. The CDR3 here is CASSPEPALRRG.

This clonotype was observed once. The chain joins TRBV24-1 to TRBJ2-2, with TRBD1 matching 9 bases. Trimming cost V 4 bases and J 1 base; bases outside gene matches: 3. Germline V gives CDR1 KGHDR, CDR2 SFDVKD. The CDR3 is 16 amino acids. The CDR3 loop is CATSDSDRGNTGELFF. In nucleotides, the CDR3 is TGTGCCACCAGTGACTCGGACAGGGGGAACACCGGGGAGCTGTTTTTT.

This clonotype appeared many times. V gene TRBV7-8 combines with J gene TRBJ2-5; D may correspond to TRBD1 or TRBD2 (6 bases each). Germline V gene lookup returns CDR1 SGHVS and CDR2 FQNEAQ. Trimming removed 11 bases at V and 4 bases at J, with 14 bases between. The CDR3 is 12 residues long. The CDR3 reads CAGGGSLETQYF. CDR3 DNA sequence: TGTGCCGGAGGGGGGAGCCTAGAGACCCAGTACTTC. Complete variable domain (other parts from reference TRBV7-8 and TRBJ2-5): GAGVSQSPRYKVAKRGQDVALRCDPISGHVSLFWYQQALGQGPEFLTYFQNEAQLDKSGLPSDRFFAERPEGSVSTLKIQRTQQEDSAVYLCAGGGSLETQYFGPGTRLLVL.

The V gene is TRBV7-8, the J gene TRBJ2-2; D unclear. Germline values: CDR1 SGHVS, CDR2 FQNEAQ. The V end lost 5 bases, the J end lost 6 bases, and 13 bases lay between the germline ends. There are 14 residues in the CDR3. CDR3 protein: CASSPIGLPGELFF. For the CDR3, the DNA is TGTGCCAGCAGCCCTATCGGTCTTCCCGGGGAGCTGTTTTTT.

This clonotype was seen a handful of times. J is TRBJ1-4 and V is TRBV20-1, with D hard to call. V lost 3 bases and J lost 7, with 12 bases in between. CDR1 DFQATT and CDR2 SNEGSKA come from the germline V gene (reference sequence). The length of the CDR3 is 13 residues. The CDR3 here is CSARGGRSEKLFF. CDR3 coding DNA: TGCAGTGCTAGGGGCGGGAGAAGTGAAAAACTGTTTTTT.

This clonotype was counted between two and nine times. At one end the junction does not follow the germline gene, possibly because of a read error. The chain joins TRBV7-3 to TRBJ2-2, with D perhaps given as TRBD1 or TRBD2 (5 bases each). Germline V gene data show CDR1 as SGHTA and CDR2 as FQGTGA. This CDR3 contains 14 residues. In DNA, the CDR3 is TGTGCCAGCAGCTTAGGGACGAACACCGGGGAGCTGCTTTTT. Encoded protein: CASSLGTNTGELLF.

In this sample, this clonotype turned up a few times. The chain recombines TRBV4-1 with TRBJ1-5, with 7 bases lining up with TRBD1. Germline CDR1 and CDR2: MGHRA and YSYEKL. V dropped 0 bases and J dropped 3; count of bases not matched to a gene: 5. The CDR3 has 16 amino acids. The CDR3 sequence is CASSQEEGQVNQPQHF. The DNA of the CDR3 is TGCGCCAGCAGCCAAGAGGAAGGACAGGTCAATCAGCCCCAGCATTTT.

V usage is TRBV5-5 and J usage is TRBJ1-4, with D uncertain. Trimming left V 5 bases short and J 0 bases short, with 14 bases between. From germline, CDR1 is SGHKS and CDR2 YYEKEE (reference sequence). CDR3 length: 16 amino acids. CDR3 amino acids: CASSLLHWATNEKLFF. DNA of the CDR3: TGTGCCAGCAGTTTACTACATTGGGCAACTAATGAAAAACTGTTTTTT.

J is TRBJ2-7 and V is TRBV7-9; tentative D call: TRBD2 (5 bases). V was clipped by 5 bases and J by 2 bases, with 16 bases between them. Germline V gene lookup returns CDR1 SEHNR and CDR2 FQNEAQ (reference sequence). The CDR3 extends over 15 amino acids. The CDR3 sequence: CASSPQADFTYEQYF. CDR3 DNA sequence: TGTGCCAGCAGCCCCCAGGCGGACTTCACCTACGAGCAGTACTTC.

This clonotype occurred a few times. The chain has TRBV20-1 and TRBJ1-1; D perhaps matches TRBD1 (5 bases). The CDR3 has 14 residues. Germline V gene sequence: CDR1 DFQATT, CDR2 SNEGSKA (reference sequence). V dropped 2 bases and J dropped 2 bases, with 12 bases sitting between them. The CDR3 nucleotides read TGCAGTGCTAGAAGTGCAGGGCCTAACACTGAAGCTTTCTTT. Protein product: CSARSAGPNTEAFF.

The chain couples TRBV20-1 to TRBJ2-7, with D tentatively TRBD1 or TRBD2 (6 bases each). Between the trimmed V and J ends, which lost 5 bases and 3 bases, there was a span of 17 bases. Germline CDR1 DFQATT, CDR2 SNEGSKA (reference sequence). CDR3 size: 14 residues. The CDR3 nucleotides read TGCAGTGCTGGGGGCGGGGACCGAGACTACGAGCAGTACTTC. It specifies CSAGGGDRDYEQYF.

This clonotype appeared a few times. One junction end disagrees with the germline gene, perhaps due to a read error. The rearrangement links TRBV7-2 to TRBJ1-1; D call uncertain. CDR1 is SGHTA, CDR2 FQGNSA, per germline. CDR3 length: 12 amino acids. CDR3 sequence: CASSSDRAAQTF. The CDR3 DNA reads as TGTGCCAGCAGCTCAGACCGGGCAGCCCAAACTTTT.

Concerning this clonotype: Germline is not matched at one junction end, which may reflect a read error. V is TRBV7-3 and J is TRBJ2-7; 7 bases map to TRBD2. CDR1 is SGHTA, CDR2 FQGTGA, per germline. The CDR3 runs to 13 residues. The CDR3: CASSQVGGYEQYF. The DNA for the CDR3 is TGCGCCAGCAGCCAAGTGGGAGGGTACGAGCAGTACTTC.

Ten or more counts support this clonotype. V is TRBV2 and J is TRBJ2-7, with 7 bases aligning to TRBD1. The junction had 7 bases not matched to a gene; V was cut back by 6 bases and J by 5 bases. Germline V gene lookup returns CDR1 SNHLY and CDR2 FYNNEI. The CDR3 spans 13 residues. The CDR3 DNA follows: TGTGCCAGCAGGACGACAGGGACCCACGAGCAGTACTTC. Translating gives CASRTTGTHEQYF.

Concerning this clonotype: This may be a read error: a much more frequent sequence differs by one nucleotide. The chain joins TRBV20-1 to TRBJ1-2, with D hard to call. The length of the CDR3 is 13 residues. Germline CDR1 DFQATT, CDR2 SNEGSKA (reference sequence). Between the trimmed V and J ends, which lost 5 bases and 6 bases, there was a span of 16 bases. CDR3 sequence: CSAVPLLNHGYTF. In nucleotides, the CDR3 is TGCAGTGCTGTGCCGCTCCTCAACCATGGCTACACCTTC.

This clonotype was seen a few times. The V and J genes are TRBV5-1 and TRBJ1-4; 9 nucleotides line up with TRBD1. Germline V gene data show CDR1 as SGHRS and CDR2 as YFSETQ. V lost 5 bases, J lost 3 bases, and 2 bases stayed unmatched. This CDR3 is built from 14 residues. The CDR3 DNA is TGCGCCAGCAGGGGGGACAGGGCTAATGAAAAACTGTTTTTT. This encodes CASRGDRANEKLFF. The variable domain in full, with the rest retrieved from reference TRBV5-1 and TRBJ1-4, is KAGVTQTPRYLIKTRGQQVTLSCSPISGHRSVSWYQQTPGQGLQFLFEYFSETQRNKGNFPGRFSGRQFSNSRSEMNVSTLELGDSALYLCASRGDRANEKLFFGSGTQLSVL.

This chain joins TRBV18 and TRBJ2-6; possibly TRBD1 or TRBD2 for D (5 bases each). The germline CDR1 and CDR2 sequences are KGHSH and LQKENI. Trimming shortened V by 4 bases and J by 4 bases, and 17 bases separated the two germline ends. The CDR3 runs to 17 residues. CDR3 sequence reads: CASSRTTVGTGANVLTF. The CDR3 region has the DNA TGTGCCAGCTCACGGACCACGGTGGGGACGGGGGCCAACGTCCTGACTTTC.

CDR3 sequence: CASQEWGSPLHF. The CDR3 DNA is TGTGCCAGCCAAGAGTGGGGGTCACCCCTCCACTTT. The chain has TRBV12-3 or TRBV12-4 and TRBJ1-6, with D perhaps TRBD1 (5 bases). The V and J ends lost 8 bases and 10 bases respectively, with 12 bases between them. CDR3 length equals 12 residues.

This clonotype was observed a single time. The rearrangement uses TRBV25-1 and TRBJ1-1; the match to TRBD1 covers 9 bases. CDR1 and CDR2 (germline): MGHDK, SYGVNS. Trimming took 6 bases from V and 3 from J; bases not matched to a gene: 8. The CDR3 spans 15 residues. In nucleotides, the CDR3 is TGTGCCAGCAGGGGGGACAGGGAGAAGTACACTGAAGCTTTCTTT. This codes for CASRGDREKYTEAFF.